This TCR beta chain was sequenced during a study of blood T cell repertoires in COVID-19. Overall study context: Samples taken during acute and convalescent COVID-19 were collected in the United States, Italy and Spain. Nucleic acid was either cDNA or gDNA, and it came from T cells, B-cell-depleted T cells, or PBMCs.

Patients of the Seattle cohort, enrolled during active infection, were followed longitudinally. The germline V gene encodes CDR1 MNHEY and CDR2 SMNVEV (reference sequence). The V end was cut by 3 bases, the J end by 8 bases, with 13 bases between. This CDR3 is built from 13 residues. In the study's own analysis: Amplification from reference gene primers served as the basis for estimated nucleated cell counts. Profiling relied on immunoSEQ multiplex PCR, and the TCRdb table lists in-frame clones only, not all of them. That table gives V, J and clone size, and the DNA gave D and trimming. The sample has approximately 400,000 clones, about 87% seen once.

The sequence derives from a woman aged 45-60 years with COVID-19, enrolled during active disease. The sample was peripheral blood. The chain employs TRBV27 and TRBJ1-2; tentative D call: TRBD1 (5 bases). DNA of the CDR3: TGTGCCAGCAGTTTGGGGGGTTCATTGGGCTACACCTTC. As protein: CASSLGGSLGYTF.